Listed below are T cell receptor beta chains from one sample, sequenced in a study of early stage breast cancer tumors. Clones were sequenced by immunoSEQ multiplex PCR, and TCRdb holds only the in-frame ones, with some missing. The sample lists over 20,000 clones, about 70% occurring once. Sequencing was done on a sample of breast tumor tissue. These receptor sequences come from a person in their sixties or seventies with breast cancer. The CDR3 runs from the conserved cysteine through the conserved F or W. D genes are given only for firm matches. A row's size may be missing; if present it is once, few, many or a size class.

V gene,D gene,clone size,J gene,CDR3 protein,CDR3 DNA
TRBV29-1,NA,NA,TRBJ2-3,CSVTQGRDTQYF,TGCAGCGTTACACAGGGGAGGGATACGCAGTATTTT
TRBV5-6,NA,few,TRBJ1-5,CASRRKDSRVDSNQPQHF,TGTGCCAGCCGACGAAAGGACAGTCGGGTCGATAGCAATCAGCCCCAGCATTTT
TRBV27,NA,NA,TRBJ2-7,CASSLSGDIFYEQYF,TGTGCCAGCAGTTTATCAGGGGACATCTTCTACGAGCAGTACTTC
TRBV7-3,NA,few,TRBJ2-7,CASSPRDEQYF,TGTGCCAGCAGCCCCCGGGACGAGCAGTACTTC
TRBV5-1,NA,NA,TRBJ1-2,CASSVTENYGYTF,TGCGCCAGCAGCGTGACAGAGAACTATGGCTACACCTTC
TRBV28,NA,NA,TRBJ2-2,CASSLASITGELFF,TGTGCCAGCAGTTTAGCTAGTATTACGGGGGAGCTGTTTTTT
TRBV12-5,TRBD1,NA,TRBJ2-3,CATRIGTGGTDTQYF,TGTGCTACCCGGATCGGGACAGGGGGCACAGATACGCAGTATTTT
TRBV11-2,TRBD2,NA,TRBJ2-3,CASSLRLAGERTDTQYF,TGTGCCAGCAGCCTCCGACTAGCGGGGGAACGCACAGATACGCAGTATTTT
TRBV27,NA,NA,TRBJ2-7,CASRDSLSYEQYF,TGTGCCAGCAGGGACTCCCTCTCCTACGAGCAGTACTTC
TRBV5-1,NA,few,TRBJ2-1,CASSLLNLEFEQFF,TGCGCCAGCAGCTTGCTTAACTTGGAGTTTGAGCAGTTCTTC
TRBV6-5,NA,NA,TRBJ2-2,CASSRGYTGELFF,TGTGCCAGCAGTCGGGGGTACACCGGGGAGCTGTTTTTT
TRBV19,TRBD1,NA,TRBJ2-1,CASIPTGEDPYNEQFF,TGTGCCAGTATTCCGACAGGGGAGGACCCCTACAATGAGCAGTTCTTC
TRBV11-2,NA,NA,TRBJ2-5,CASSGLALTQYF,TGTGCCAGCAGCGGGCTGGCCCTGACCCAGTACTTC
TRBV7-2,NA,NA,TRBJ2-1,CASSIQGGQVNEQFF,TGTGCCAGCAGCATACAGGGAGGGCAGGTCAATGAGCAGTTCTTC
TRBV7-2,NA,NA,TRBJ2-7,CASSYPGALWGEQYF,TGTGCCAGCAGCTACCCAGGGGCACTCTGGGGCGAGCAGTACTTC
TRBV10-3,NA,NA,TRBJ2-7,CAITETGGSYEQYF,TGTGCCATCACTGAAACCGGAGGGTCCTACGAGCAGTACTTC
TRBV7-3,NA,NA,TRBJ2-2,CASSEQGANTGELFF,TGTGCCAGCAGCGAACAGGGAGCAAACACCGGGGAGCTGTTTTTT
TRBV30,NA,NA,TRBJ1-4,CAWSVGQGAEKLFF,TGTGCCTGGAGTGTAGGTCAGGGTGCAGAAAAACTGTTTTTT
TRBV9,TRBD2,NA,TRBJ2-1,CASSTSGMFRDEQFF,TGTGCCAGCAGTACTAGCGGGATGTTCAGGGATGAGCAGTTCTTC
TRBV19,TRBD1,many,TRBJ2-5,CASSIRQGAGETQYF,TGTGCCAGTAGTATCAGACAGGGGGCTGGCGAGACCCAGTACTTC
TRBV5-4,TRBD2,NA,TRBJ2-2,CASSPSGRTANTGELFF,TGTGCCAGCAGCCCGAGCGGGAGGACCGCGAACACCGGGGAGCTGTTTTTT
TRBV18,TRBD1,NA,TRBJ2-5,CASSPFGQGQETQYF,TGTGCCAGCTCACCCTTCGGACAGGGGCAAGAGACCCAGTACTTC
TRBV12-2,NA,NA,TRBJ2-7,CASRLVFGGPGGGGKGYEQYF,TGTGCAAGTCGCTTAGTGTTTGGGGGCCCCGGGGGGGGCGGGAAAGGCTACGAGCAGTACTTC
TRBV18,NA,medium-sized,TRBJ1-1,CASSPALREAFF,TGTGCCAGCTCACCAGCCCTCAGAGAAGCTTTCTTT
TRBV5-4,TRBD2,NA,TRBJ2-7,CASSSGLAGAVYEQYF,TGTGCCAGCAGCTCCGGACTAGCGGGAGCAGTATACGAGCAGTACTTC
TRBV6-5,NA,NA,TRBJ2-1,CASSYSGANEQFF,TGTGCCAGCAGTTACTCGGGAGCCAATGAGCAGTTCTTC
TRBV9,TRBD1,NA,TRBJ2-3,CASSGDRAVTDTQYF,TGTGCCAGCAGCGGCGACAGGGCCGTCACAGATACGCAGTATTTT
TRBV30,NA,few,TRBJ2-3,CAWRRDGGDTQYF,TGTGCCTGGAGGCGGGACGGCGGGGATACGCAGTATTTT
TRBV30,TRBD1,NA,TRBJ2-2,CAWSRGGSGTGELFF,TGTGCCTGGAGCAGAGGGGGCTCTGGCACCGGGGAGCTGTTTTTT
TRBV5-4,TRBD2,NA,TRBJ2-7,CASSLGLAEASYEQYF,TGTGCCAGCAGCTTGGGACTAGCGGAGGCCTCCTACGAGCAGTACTTC
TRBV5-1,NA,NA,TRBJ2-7,CASSLDVAGSYEQYF,TGCGCCAGCAGCTTGGATGTGGCAGGGTCCTACGAGCAGTACTTC
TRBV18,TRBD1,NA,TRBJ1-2,CASSPGRTGGRNGYTF,TGTGCCAGCTCACCAGGAAGGACAGGGGGCAGGAATGGCTACACCTTC
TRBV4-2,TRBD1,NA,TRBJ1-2,CASSQDTWGTGGQNYGYTF,TGTGCCAGCAGCCAAGATACGTGGGGGACAGGGGGTCAGAACTATGGCTACACCTTC
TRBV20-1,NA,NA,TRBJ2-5,CSARPEETQYF,TGCAGTGCTAGACCTGAGGAGACCCAGTACTTC
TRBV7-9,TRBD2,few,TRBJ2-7,CASSSGLAATYEQYF,TGTGCCAGCAGCTCGGGACTAGCGGCAACCTACGAGCAGTACTTC
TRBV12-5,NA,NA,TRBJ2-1,CASGSRKGDEQFF,TGTGCTAGTGGTTCCCGAAAGGGGGATGAGCAGTTCTTC
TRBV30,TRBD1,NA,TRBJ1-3,CAWSREDRGISGNTIYF,TGTGCCTGGAGTCGGGAGGACAGGGGCATCTCTGGAAACACCATATATTTT
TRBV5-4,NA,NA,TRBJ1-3,CASSLSGASGNTIYF,TGTGCCAGCAGCTTGTCAGGGGCTTCTGGAAACACCATATATTTT
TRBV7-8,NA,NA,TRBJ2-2,CASGRMGRTGELFF,TGTGCCAGCGGAAGGATGGGCCGCACCGGGGAGCTGTTTTTT
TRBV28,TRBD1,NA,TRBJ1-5,CASRDRQGLMDQPQHF,TGTGCCAGCAGGGATAGACAGGGGTTGATGGATCAGCCCCAGCATTTT
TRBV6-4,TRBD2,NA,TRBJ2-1,CASSALAGGEFYNEQFF,TGTGCCAGCAGTGCACTAGCGGGAGGGGAATTTTACAATGAGCAGTTCTTC
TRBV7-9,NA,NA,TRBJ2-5,CATGQGGGETQYF,TGTGCCACCGGCCAGGGGGGCGGAGAGACCCAGTACTTC
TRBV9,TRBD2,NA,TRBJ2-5,CASSPQLAGLETQYF,TGTGCCAGCAGCCCCCAACTAGCGGGATTGGAGACCCAGTACTTC
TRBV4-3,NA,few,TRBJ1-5,CASSQDGRGGQPQHF,TGCGCCAGCAGCCAAGATGGCAGGGGTGGTCAGCCCCAGCATTTT
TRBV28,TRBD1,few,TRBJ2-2,CASSLPGQGGELFF,TGTGCCAGCAGTTTACCCGGACAGGGCGGGGAGCTGTTTTTT
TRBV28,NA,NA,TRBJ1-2,CASTPPLYYGYTF,TGTGCCAGCACTCCTCCCCTATACTATGGCTACACCTTC
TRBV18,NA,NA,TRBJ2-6,CASSSSGGVGANVLTF,TGTGCCAGCTCCTCCTCGGGGGGCGTTGGGGCCAACGTCCTGACTTTC
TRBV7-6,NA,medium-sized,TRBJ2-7,CASSLKVAEAAWYF,TGTGCCAGCAGCTTAAAGGTCGCCGAGGCCGCTTGGTACTTC
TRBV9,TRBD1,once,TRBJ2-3,CASSVGTEISTDTQYF,TGTGCCAGCAGCGTCGGGACAGAAATTAGCACAGATACGCAGTATTTT
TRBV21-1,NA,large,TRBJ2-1,CASSKGRSGSSYNEQFF,TGTGCCAGCAGCAAAGGCCGTTCGGGGAGCTCCTACAATGAGCAGTTCTTC
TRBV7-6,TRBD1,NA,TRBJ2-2,CASSRDRRTGELFF,TGTGCCAGCAGCCGGGACAGACGCACCGGGGAGCTGTTTTTT
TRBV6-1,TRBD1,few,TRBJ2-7,CASSERGPASYEQYF,TGTGCCAGCAGTGAAAGGGGGCCAGCAAGCTACGAGCAGTACTTC
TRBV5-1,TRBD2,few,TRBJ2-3,CASSLDLAGGALDTQYF,TGCGCCAGCAGCTTGGATCTAGCGGGAGGGGCTCTAGATACGCAGTATTTT
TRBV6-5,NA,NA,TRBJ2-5,CASSYSTRHIRETQYF,TGTGCCAGCAGTTACAGTACCAGGCACATTCGGGAGACCCAGTACTTC